The clone carrying this T cell receptor beta chain appeared a few times. Its specificity is not known. All sorted populations exceeded 95% purity. CDR1 SQVTM and CDR2 ANQGSEA come from the germline V gene. This CDR3 is built from 13 residues. Trimming removed 4 bases at V and 1 base at J, with 10 bases between. The investigators reverse transcribed all of the isolated RNA, so they sequenced expressed TCRB transcripts. The data were produced by immunoSEQ multiplex PCR, yet TCRdb's version contains in-frame clones alone and is incomplete. The table includes under 350,000 clones, roughly 8% detected once. These data come from a study of beta chain features in type 1 diabetes. Study-wide results and caveats: Naive, central memory and regulatory TCRB repertoires appeared more similar among patients than healthy donors. Shortening that was moderate but significant affected the TCRB CDR3s of Type 1 diabetes patients in all four CD4+ subsets.

This sequence joins TRBV29-1 and TRBJ2-5, with D uncertain. This clonotype was obtained from a woman younger than 35 in good health. The sample was central memory CD4+ T cells from blood. Here the CDR3 DNA reads TGCAGCGTTGTTGTCAGTTCCCAAGAGACCCAGTACTTC. Encoded protein: CSVVVSSQETQYF.